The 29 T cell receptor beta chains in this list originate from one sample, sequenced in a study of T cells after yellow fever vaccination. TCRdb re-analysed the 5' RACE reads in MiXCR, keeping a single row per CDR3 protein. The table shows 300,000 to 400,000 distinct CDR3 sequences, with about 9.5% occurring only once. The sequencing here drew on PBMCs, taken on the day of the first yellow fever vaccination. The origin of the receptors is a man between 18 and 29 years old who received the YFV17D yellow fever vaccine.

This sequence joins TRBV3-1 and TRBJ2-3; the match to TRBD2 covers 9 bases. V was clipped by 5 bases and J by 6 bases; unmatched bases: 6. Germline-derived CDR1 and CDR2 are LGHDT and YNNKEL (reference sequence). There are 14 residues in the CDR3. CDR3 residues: CASSGRGGRDTQYF. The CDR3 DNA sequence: TGTGCCAGCAGCGGGCGGGGGGGCCGGGATACGCAGTATTTT.

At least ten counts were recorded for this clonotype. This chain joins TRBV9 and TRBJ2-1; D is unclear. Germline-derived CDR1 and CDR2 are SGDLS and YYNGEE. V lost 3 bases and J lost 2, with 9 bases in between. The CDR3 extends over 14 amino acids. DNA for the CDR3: TGTGCCAGCAGCGAGGGCTCTCCCTACAATGAGCAGTTCTTC. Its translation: CASSEGSPYNEQFF.

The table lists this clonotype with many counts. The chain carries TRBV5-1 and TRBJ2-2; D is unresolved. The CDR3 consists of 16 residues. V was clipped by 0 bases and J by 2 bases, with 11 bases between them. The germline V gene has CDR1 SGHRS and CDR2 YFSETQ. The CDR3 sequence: CASSLAGPRNTGELFF. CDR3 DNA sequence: TGCGCCAGCAGCTTGGCTGGCCCTCGAAACACCGGGGAGCTGTTTTTT.

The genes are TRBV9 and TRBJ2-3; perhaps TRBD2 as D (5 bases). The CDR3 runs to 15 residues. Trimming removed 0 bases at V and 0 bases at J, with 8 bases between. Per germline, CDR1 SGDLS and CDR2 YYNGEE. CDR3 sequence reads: CASSVGGRSTDTQYF. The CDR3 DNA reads TGTGCCAGCAGCGTAGGCGGGCGTAGCACAGATACGCAGTATTTT.

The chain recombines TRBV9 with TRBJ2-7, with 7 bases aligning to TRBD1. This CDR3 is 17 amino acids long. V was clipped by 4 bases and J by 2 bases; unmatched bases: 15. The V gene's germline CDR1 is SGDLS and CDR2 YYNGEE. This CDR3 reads CASSLKLPGTETYEQYV. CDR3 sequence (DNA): TGTGCCAGCAGCCTAAAGCTTCCCGGGACAGAGACCTACGAGCAGTACGTC.

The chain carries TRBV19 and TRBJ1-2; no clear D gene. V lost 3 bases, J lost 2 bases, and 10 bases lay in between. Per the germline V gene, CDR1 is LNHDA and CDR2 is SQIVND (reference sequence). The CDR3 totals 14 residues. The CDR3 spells CASSIRPGNYGYTF. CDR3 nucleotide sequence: TGTGCCAGTAGTATCCGACCGGGGAACTATGGCTACACCTTC.

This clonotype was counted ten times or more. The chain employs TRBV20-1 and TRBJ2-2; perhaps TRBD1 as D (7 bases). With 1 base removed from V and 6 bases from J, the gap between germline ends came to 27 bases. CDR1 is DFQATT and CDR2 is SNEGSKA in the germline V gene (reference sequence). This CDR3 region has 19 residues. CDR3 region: CSARGQGERWGAPAGELFF. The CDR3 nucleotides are TGCAGTGCTAGAGGACAGGGAGAACGGTGGGGGGCCCCGGCCGGGGAGCTGTTTTTT.

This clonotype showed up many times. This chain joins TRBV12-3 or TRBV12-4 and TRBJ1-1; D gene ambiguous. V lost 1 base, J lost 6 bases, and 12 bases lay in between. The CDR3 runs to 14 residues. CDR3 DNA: TGTGCCAGCAGTTTAGACTTGCCTGCCTCTGAAGCTTTCTTT. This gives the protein CASSLDLPASEAFF.

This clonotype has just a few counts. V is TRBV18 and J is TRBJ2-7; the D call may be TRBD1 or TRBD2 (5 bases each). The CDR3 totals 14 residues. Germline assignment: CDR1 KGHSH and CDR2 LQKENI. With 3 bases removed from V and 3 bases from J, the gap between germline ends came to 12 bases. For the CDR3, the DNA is TGTGCCAGCTCACCGAGGCAGGGAGTCTACGAGCAGTACGTC. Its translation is CASSPRQGVYEQYV.

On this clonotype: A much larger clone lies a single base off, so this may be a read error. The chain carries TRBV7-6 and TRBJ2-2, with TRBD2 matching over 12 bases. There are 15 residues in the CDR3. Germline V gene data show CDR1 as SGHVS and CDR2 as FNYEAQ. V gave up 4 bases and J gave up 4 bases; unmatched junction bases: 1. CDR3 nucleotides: TGTGCCAGCAGCTCTAGCGGGGGGGTCACCGGGGAGCTGTTTTTT. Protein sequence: CASSSSGGVTGELFF.

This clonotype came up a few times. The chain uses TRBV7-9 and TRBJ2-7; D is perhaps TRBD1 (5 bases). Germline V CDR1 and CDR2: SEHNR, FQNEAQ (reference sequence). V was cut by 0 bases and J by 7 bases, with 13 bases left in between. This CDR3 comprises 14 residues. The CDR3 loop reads CASSLAAGMSEQYF. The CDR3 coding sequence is TGTGCCAGCAGCTTAGCGGCAGGGATGAGTGAGCAGTACTTC.

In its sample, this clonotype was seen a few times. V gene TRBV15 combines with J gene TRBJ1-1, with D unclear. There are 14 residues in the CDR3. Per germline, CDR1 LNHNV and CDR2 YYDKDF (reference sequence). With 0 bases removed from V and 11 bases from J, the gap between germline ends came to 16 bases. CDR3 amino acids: CATSRDKVRGTAFF. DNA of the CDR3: TGTGCCACCAGCAGAGATAAAGTGCGGGGAACTGCTTTCTTT.

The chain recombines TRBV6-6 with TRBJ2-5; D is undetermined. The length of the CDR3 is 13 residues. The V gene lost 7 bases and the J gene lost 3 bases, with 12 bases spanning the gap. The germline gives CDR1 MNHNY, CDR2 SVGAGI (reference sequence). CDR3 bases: TGTGCCAGCATGCAAGACACGGAAGAGACCCAGTACTTC. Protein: CASMQDTEETQYF.

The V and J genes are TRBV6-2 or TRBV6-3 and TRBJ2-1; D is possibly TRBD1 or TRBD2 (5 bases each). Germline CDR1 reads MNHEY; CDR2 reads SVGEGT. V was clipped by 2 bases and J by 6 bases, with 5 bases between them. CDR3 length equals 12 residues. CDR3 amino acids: CASSYGGNEQFF. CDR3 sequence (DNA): TGTGCCAGCAGTTACGGGGGCAATGAGCAGTTCTTC.

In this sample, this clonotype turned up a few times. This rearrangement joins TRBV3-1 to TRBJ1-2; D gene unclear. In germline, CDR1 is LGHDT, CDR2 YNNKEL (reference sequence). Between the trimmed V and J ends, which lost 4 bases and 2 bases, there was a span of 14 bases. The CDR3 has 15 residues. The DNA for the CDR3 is TGTGCCAGCAGCCTCGGACGCCCCGAGAACTATGGCTACACCTTC. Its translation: CASSLGRPENYGYTF.

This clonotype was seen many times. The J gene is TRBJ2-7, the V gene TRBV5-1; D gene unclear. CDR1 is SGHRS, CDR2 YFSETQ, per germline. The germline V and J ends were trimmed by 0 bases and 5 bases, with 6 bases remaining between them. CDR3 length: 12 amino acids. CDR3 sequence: CASSLASNEQYF. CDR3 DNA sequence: TGCGCCAGCAGCTTGGCGTCGAACGAGCAGTACTTC.

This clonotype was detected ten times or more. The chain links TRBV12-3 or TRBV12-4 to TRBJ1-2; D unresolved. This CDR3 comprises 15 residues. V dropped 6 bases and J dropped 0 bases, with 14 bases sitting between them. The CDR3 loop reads CASSYLRVANYGYTF. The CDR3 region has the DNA TGTGCCAGCAGCTATTTACGGGTAGCTAACTATGGCTACACCTTC.

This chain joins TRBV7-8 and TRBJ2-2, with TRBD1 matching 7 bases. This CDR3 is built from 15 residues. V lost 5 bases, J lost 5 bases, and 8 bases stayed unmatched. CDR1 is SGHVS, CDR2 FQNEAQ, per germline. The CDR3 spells CASSPIQGPTGELFF. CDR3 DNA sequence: TGTGCCAGCAGCCCAATACAGGGGCCGACCGGGGAGCTGTTTTTT.

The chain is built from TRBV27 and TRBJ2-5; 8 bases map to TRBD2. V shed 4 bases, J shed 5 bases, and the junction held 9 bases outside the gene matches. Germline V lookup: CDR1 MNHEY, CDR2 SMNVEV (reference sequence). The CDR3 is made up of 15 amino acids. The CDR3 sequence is CASSSPAGAGETQYF. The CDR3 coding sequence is TGTGCCAGCAGTTCCCCAGCGGGGGCGGGGGAGACCCAGTACTTC.

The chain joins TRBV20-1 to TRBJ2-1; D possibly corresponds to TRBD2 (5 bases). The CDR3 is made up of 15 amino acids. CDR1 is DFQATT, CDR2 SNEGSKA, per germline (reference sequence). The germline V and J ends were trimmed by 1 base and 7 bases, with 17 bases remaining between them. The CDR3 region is CSARGPRASSNEQFF. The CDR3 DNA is TGCAGTGCTAGAGGTCCCCGGGCTAGCAGTAATGAGCAGTTCTTC.

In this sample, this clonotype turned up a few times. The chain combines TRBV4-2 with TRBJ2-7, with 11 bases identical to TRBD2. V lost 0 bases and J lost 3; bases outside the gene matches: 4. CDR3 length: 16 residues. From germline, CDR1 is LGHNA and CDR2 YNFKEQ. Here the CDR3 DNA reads TGTGCCAGCAGCCAAGAAGTTCTAGCGGGGGGCTACGAGCAGTACTTC. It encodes CASSQEVLAGGYEQYF.

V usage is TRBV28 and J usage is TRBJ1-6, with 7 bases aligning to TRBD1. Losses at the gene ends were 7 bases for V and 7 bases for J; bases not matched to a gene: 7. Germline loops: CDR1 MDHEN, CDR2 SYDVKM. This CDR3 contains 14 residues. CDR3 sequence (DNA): TGTGCCAGCACCCTTAGGGGGCAGAATTCACCCCTCCACTTT. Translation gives CASTLRGQNSPLHF.

CDR3 DNA: TGTGCCAGCAGATCCGCGCTAGCGGGACTCAATGAGCAGTTCTTC. Translation gives CASRSALAGLNEQFF. The chain has TRBV6-2 or TRBV6-3 and TRBJ2-1; 9 bases are a match to TRBD2. Germline V gene data show CDR1 as MNHEY and CDR2 as SVGEGT. Trimming at V came to 6 bases and at J to 6 bases, leaving 9 bases not matched to a gene. The CDR3 contains 15 residues.

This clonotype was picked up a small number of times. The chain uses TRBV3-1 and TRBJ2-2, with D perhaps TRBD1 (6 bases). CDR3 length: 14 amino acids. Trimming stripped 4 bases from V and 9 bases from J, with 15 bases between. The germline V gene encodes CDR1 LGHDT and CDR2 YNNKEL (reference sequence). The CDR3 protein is CASSPGPQGRELFF. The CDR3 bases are TGTGCCAGCAGCCCCGGTCCCCAGGGGCGGGAGCTGTTTTTT.

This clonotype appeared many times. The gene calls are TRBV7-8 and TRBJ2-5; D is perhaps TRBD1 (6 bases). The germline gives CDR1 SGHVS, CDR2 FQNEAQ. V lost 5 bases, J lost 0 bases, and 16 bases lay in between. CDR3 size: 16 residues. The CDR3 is CASSLVAGANQETQYF. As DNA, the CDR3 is TGTGCCAGCAGCCTTGTGGCAGGGGCAAACCAAGAGACCCAGTACTTC.

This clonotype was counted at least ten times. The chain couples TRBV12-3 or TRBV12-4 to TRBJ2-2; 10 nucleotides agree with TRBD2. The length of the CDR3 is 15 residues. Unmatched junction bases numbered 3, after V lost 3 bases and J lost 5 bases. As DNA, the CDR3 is TGTGCCAGCAGTTTTTCTAGCGGGGGAACCGGGGAGCTGTTTTTT. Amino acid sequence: CASSFSSGGTGELFF.

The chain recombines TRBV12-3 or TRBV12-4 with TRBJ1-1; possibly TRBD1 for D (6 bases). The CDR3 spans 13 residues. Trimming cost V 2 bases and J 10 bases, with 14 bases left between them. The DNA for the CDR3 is TGTGCCAGCAGTTTAATAGGCACAGGGCCAGCTTTCTTT. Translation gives CASSLIGTGPAFF.

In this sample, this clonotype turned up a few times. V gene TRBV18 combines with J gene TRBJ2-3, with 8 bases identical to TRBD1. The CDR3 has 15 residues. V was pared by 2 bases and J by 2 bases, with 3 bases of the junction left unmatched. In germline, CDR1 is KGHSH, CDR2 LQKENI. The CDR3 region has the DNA TGTGCCAGCTCACCAGGGACAGGCTACACAGATACGCAGTATTTT. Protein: CASSPGTGYTDTQYF.

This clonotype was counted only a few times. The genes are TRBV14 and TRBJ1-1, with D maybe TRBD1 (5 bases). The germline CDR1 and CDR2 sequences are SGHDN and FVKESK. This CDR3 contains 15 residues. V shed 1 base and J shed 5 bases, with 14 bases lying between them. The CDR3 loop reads CASSQVFGASTEAFF. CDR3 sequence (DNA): TGTGCCAGCAGCCAAGTTTTCGGGGCTTCTACTGAAGCTTTCTTT.